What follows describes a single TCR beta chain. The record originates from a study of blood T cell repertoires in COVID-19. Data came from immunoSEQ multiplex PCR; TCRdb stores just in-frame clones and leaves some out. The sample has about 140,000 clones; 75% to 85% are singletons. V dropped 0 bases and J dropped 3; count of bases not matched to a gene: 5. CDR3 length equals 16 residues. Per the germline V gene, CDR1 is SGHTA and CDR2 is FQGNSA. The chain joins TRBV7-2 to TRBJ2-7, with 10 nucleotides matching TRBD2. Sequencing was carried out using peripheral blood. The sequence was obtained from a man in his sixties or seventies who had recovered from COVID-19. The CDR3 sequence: CASSLASLAGVYEQYF. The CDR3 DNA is TGTGCCAGCAGCTTAGCTTCCCTAGCGGGAGTCTACGAGCAGTACTTC.